The rows below give T cell receptor beta chains drawn from one sample of a study of control samples from healthy donors and cancer patients. Profiling relied on immunoSEQ multiplex PCR, and the TCRdb table lists in-frame clones only, not all of them. This table holds approximately 150,000 clones, 94% found once. The sequenced sample was blood. These receptors came from a woman in her late teens or twenties in good health. Each CDR3 is given without its conserved first and last residue. Fields, in order: CDR3 length, J gene, V gene, CDR3 protein.

CDR3 length: 9
J gene: TRBJ1-3
V gene: TRBV12-3/TRBV12-4
CDR3 protein: ASSPGNTIY

CDR3 length: 13
J gene: TRBJ2-7
V gene: TRBV19
CDR3 protein: ASSRPGGFSYEQY

CDR3 length: 12
J gene: TRBJ2-5
V gene: TRBV19
CDR3 protein: ASSSPWGPETQY

CDR3 length: 14
J gene: TRBJ2-1
V gene: TRBV13
CDR3 protein: ASSWRDRSSYNEQF

CDR3 length: 17
J gene: TRBJ1-1
V gene: TRBV5-8
CDR3 protein: ASSGVPGHHPNMNTEAF

CDR3 length: 18
J gene: TRBJ1-2
V gene: TRBV20-1
CDR3 protein: SASIGTGASPGGSIYGYT

CDR3 length: 12
J gene: TRBJ2-7
V gene: TRBV5-1
CDR3 protein: ASSLGQGWYEQY

CDR3 length: 13
J gene: TRBJ1-5
V gene: TRBV28
CDR3 protein: ASSSTGDRSQPQH

CDR3 length: 11
J gene: TRBJ2-1
V gene: TRBV15
CDR3 protein: ATRDFRDNEQF

CDR3 length: 12
J gene: TRBJ1-1
V gene: TRBV10-3
CDR3 protein: AISETQENTEAF